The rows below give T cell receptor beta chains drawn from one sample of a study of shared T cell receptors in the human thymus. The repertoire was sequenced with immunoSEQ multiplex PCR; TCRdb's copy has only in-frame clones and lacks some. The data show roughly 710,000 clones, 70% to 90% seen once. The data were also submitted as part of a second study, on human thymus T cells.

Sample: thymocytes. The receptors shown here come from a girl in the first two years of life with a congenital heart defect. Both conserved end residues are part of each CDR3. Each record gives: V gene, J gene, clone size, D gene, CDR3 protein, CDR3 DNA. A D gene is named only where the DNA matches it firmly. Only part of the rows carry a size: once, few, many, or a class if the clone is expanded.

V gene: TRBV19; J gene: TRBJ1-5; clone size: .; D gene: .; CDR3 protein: CASSIEGGSQPQHF; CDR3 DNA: TGTGCCAGTAGTATAGAGGGGGGATCGCAGCCCCAGCATTTT
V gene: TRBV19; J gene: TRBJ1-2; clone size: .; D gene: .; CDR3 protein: CASSTRQFSEGYGYTF; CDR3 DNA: TGTGCCAGTAGTACACGACAGTTCTCGGAGGGATATGGCTACACCTTC
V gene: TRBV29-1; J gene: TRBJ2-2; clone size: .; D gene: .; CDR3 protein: CSVSRPYYVPRGLDTGELFF; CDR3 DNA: TGCAGCGTTTCCCGGCCGTACTATGTGCCCCGGGGGTTGGACACCGGGGAGCTGTTTTTT
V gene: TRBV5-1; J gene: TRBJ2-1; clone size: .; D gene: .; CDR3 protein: CASSEEGAFSYNEQFF; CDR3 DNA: TGCGCCAGCAGCGAGGAAGGCGCCTTCTCCTACAATGAGCAGTTCTTC
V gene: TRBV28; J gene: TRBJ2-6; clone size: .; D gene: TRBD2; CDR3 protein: CASSSRGGPQSGANVLTF; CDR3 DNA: TGTGCCAGCAGCTCCCGGGGGGGCCCCCAATCTGGGGCCAACGTCCTGACTTTC
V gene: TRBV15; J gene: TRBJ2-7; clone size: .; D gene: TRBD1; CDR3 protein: CATSRDLQGSYEQYF; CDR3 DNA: TGTGCCACCAGCAGAGATTTACAGGGGTCCTACGAGCAGTACTTC
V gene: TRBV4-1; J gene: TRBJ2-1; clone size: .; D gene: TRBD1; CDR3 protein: CASRNSDRDVRIGSYNEQFF; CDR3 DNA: TGCGCCAGCCGAAATTCGGACAGGGACGTCCGAATTGGCTCCTACAATGAGCAGTTCTTC
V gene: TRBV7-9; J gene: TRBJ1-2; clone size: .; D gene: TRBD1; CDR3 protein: CASLLTGTRNYGYTF; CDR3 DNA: TGTGCCAGCCTATTGACAGGGACCCGCAACTATGGCTACACCTTC
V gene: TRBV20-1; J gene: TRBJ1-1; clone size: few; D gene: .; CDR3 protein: CSARVVTEAFF; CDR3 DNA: TGCAGTGCTAGAGTCGTGACTGAAGCTTTCTTT
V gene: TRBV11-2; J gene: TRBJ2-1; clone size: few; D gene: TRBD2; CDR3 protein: CASSLDLGLAGNEQFF; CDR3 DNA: TGTGCCAGCAGCTTAGACCTGGGACTAGCGGGGAATGAGCAGTTCTTC
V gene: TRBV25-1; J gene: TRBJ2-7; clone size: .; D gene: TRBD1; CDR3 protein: CASSLGTGSPYEQYF; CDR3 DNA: TGTGCCAGCAGTCTGGGGACAGGGTCCCCCTACGAGCAGTACTTC
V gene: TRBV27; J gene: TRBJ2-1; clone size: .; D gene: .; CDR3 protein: CASIVAMGPYNEQFF; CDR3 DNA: TGTGCCAGCATCGTGGCGATGGGGCCTTACAATGAGCAGTTCTTC
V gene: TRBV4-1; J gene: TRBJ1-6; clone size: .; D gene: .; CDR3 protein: CASSRDRNSPLHF; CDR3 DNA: TGCGCCAGCAGCCGCGACAGGAATTCACCCCTCCACTTT
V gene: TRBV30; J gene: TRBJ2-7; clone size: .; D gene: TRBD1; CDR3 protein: CAWSPRDRVHEQYF; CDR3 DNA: TGTGCCTGGAGTCCCCGGGACAGGGTCCACGAGCAGTACTTC
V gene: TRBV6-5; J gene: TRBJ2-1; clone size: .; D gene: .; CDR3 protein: CASSYSGGWDYNEQFF; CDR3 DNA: TGTGCCAGCAGTTACTCTGGGGGGTGGGATTACAATGAGCAGTTCTTC
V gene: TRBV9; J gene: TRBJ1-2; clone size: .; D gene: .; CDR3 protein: CASSVGSRNTIYGYTF; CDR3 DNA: TGTGCCAGCAGCGTAGGGAGTAGGAACACTATCTATGGCTACACCTTC
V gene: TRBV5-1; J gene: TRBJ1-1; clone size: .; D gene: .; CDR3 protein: CASTLGQTGMNTEAFF; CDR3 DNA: TGCGCCAGCACCTTAGGGCAAACAGGGATGAACACTGAAGCTTTCTTT
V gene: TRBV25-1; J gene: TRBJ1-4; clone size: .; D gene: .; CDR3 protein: CASSDTEYNEKLFF; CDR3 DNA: TGTGCCAGCAGTGATACCGAGTATAATGAAAAACTGTTTTTT
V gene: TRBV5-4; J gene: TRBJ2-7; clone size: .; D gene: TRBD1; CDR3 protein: CASSPLGDRGYEQYF; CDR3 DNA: TGTGCCAGCAGCCCACTAGGGGACAGGGGTTACGAGCAGTACTTC
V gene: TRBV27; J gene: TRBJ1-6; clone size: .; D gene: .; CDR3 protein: CASSLKGRDNSPLHF; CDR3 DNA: TGTGCCAGCAGTTTAAAGGGGAGGGATAATTCACCCCTCCACTTT
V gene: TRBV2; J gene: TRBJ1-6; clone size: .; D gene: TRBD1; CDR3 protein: CASSEEGGRGLYNSPLHF; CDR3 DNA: TGTGCCAGCAGTGAAGAAGGGGGCAGGGGGTTGTATAATTCACCCCTCCACTTT
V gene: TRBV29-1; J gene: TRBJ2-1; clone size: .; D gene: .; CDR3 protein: CSVGGGPDNEQFF; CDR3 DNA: TGCAGCGTTGGGGGGGGGCCTGACAATGAGCAGTTCTTC
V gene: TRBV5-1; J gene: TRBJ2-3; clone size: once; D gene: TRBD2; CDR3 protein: CASSPMAGRVNTDTQYF; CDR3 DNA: TGCGCCAGCAGCCCTATGGCAGGGAGGGTTAACACAGATACGCAGTATTTT
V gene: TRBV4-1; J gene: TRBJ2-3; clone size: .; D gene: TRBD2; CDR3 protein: CASSQDKSGGTDTQYF; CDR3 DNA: TGCGCCAGCAGCCAAGATAAAAGCGGGGGAACAGATACGCAGTATTTT
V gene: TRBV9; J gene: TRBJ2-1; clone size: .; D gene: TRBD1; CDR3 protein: CASTPGQIKSYNEQFF; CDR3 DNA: TGTGCCAGCACGCCGGGACAGATTAAGTCTTACAATGAGCAGTTCTTC
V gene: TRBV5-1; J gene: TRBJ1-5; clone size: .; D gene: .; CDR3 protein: CASSLAGGNQPQHF; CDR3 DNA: TGCGCCAGCAGCTTGGCAGGTGGGAATCAGCCCCAGCATTTT
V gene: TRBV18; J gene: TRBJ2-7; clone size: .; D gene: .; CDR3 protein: CASSHIAFRNGLYF; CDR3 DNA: TGTGCCAGCTCTCACATTGCCTTCAGGAACGGTCTGTACTTC
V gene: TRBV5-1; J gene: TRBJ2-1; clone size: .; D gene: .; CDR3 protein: CASSLRGGNNEQFF; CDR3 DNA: TGCGCCAGCAGCTTGAGGGGGGGTAACAATGAGCAGTTCTTC
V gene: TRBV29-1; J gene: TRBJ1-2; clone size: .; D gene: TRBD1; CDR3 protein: CSVETRGLDYGYTF; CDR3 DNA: TGCAGCGTTGAGACCAGGGGGCTTGACTATGGCTACACCTTC
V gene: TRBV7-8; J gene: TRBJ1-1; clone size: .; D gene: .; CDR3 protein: CASSLAMGVEAFF; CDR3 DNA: TGTGCCAGCAGCTTAGCTATGGGAGTCGAAGCTTTCTTT